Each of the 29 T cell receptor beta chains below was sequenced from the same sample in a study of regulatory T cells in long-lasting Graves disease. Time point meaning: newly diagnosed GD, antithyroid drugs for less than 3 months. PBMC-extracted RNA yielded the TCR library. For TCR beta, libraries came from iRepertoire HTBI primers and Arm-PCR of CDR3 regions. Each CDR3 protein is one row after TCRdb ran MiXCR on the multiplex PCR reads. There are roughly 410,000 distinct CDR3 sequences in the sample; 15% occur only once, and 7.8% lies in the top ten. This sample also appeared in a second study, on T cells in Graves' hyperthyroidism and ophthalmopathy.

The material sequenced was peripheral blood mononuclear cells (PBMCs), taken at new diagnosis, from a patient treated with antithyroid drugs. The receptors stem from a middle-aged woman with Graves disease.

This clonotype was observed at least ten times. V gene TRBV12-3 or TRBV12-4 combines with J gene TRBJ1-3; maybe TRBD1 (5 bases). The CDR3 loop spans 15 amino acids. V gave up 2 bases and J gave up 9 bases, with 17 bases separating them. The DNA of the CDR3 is TGTGCCAGCAGTTTACGGGACCCTCGAGAAAGCACCATATATTTT. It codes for CASSLRDPRESTIYF.

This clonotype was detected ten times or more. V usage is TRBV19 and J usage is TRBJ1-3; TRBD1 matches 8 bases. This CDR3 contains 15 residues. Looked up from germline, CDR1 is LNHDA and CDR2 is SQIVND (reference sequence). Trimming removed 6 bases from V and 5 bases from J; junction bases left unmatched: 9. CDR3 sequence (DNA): TGTGCCAGTAGACACAGACAGGGGATAAGAAACACCATATATTTT. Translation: CASRHRQGIRNTIYF.

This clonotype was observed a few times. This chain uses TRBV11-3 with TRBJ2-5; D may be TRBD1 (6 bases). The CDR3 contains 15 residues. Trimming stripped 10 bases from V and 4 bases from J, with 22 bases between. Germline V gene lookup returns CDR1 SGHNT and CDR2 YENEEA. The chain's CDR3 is CAISEPNRVPETQYF. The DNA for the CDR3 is TGTGCCATCAGTGAGCCAAACAGGGTTCCAGAGACCCAGTACTTC.

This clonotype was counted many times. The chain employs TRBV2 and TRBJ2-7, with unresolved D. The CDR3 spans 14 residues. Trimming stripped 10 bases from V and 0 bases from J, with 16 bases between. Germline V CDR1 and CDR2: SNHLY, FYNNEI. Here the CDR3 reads CATPFPSDSYEQYF. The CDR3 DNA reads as TGTGCCACTCCGTTCCCCAGCGACTCCTACGAGCAGTACTTC.

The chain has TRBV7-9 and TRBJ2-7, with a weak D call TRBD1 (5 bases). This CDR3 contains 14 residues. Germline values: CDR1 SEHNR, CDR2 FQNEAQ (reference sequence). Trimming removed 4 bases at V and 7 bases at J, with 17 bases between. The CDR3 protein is CASSSPGPIREQYF. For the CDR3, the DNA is TGTGCCAGCAGCTCCCCAGGGCCCATCAGGGAGCAGTACTTC. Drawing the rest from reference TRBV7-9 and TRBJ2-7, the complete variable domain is DTGVSQNPRHKITKRGQNVTFRCDPISEHNRLYWYRQTLGQGPEFLTYFQNEAQLEKSRLLSDRFSAERPKGSFSTLEIQRTEQGDSAMYLCASSSPGPIREQYFGPGTRLTVT.

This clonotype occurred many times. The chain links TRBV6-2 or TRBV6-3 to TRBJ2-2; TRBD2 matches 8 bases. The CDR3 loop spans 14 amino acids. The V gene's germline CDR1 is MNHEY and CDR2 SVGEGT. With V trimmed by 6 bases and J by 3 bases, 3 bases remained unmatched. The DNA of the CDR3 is TGTGCCAGCAGCGGGACTAGGGACACCGGGGAGCTGTTTTTT. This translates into CASSGTRDTGELFF.

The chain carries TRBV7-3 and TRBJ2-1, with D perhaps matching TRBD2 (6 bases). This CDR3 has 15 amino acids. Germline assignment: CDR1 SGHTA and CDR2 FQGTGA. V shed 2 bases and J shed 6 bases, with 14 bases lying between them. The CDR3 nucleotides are TGTGCCAGCAGCTTATACGGGGGTCAGGGCAATGAGCAGTTCTTC. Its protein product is CASSLYGGQGNEQFF. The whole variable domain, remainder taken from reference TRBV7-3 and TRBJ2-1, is GAGVSQTPSNKVTEKGKYVELRCDPISGHTALYWYRQSLGQGPEFLIYFQGTGAADDSGLPNDRFFAVRPEGSVSTLKIQRTERGDSAVYLCASSLYGGQGNEQFFGPGTRLTVL.

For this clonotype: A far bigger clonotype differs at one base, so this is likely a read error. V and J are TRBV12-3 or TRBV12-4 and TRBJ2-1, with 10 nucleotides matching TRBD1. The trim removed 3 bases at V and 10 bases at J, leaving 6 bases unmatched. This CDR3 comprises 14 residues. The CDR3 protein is CASSFGDRGYEQFF. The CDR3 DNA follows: TGTGCCAGCAGTTTCGGGGACAGGGGCTACGAGCAGTTCTTC.

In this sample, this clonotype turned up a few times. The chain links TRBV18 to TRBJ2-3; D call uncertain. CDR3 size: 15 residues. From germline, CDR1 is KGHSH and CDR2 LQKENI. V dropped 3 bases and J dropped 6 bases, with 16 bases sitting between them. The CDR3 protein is CASSPSEGLGDTQYF. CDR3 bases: TGTGCCAGCTCACCCTCGGAAGGTCTTGGGGATACGCAGTATTTT.

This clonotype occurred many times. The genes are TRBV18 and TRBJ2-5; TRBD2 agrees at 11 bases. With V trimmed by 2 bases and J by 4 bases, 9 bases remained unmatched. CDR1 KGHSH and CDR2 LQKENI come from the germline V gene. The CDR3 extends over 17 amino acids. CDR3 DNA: TGTGCCAGCTCACCAGAGTTGGCTAGCGGGAGGCGAGAGACCCAGTACTTC. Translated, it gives CASSPELASGRRETQYF.

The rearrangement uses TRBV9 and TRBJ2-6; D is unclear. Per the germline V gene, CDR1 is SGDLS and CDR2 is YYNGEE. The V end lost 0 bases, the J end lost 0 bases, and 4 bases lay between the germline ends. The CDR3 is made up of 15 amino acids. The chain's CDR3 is CASSVAHSGANVLTF. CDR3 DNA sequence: TGTGCCAGCAGCGTAGCTCACTCTGGGGCCAACGTCCTGACTTTC.

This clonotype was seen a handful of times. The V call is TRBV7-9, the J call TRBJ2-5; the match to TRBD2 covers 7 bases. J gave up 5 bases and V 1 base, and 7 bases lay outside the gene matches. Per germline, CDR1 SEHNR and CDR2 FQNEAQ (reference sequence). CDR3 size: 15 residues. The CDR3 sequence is CASSLVGGSDETQYF. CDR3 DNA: TGTGCCAGCAGCTTAGTTGGCGGGAGCGATGAGACCCAGTACTTC.

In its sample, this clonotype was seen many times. CDR3 amino acids: CASKLAGVLYNEQFF. CDR3 in DNA: TGTGCCAGCAAGTTAGCGGGGGTACTCTACAATGAGCAGTTCTTC. The genes are TRBV6-2 or TRBV6-3 and TRBJ2-1, with TRBD2 matching over 9 bases. V shed 7 bases, J shed 3 bases, and the junction held 7 bases outside the gene matches. Germline V lookup: CDR1 MNHEY, CDR2 SVGEGT. The CDR3 covers 15 residues.

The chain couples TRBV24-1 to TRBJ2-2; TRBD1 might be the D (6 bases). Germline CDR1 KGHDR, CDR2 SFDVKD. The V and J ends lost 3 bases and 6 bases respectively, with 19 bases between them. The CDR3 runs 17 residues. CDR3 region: CATSDMTSGTIPGELFF. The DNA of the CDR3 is TGTGCCACCAGTGATATGACCTCCGGGACAATTCCCGGGGAGCTGTTTTTT.

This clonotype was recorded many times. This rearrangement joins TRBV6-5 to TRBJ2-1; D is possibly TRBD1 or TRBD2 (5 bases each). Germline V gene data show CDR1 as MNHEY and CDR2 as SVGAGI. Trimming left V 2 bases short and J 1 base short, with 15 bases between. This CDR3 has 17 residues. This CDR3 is CASSYVIGTGSYNEQFF. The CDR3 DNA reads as TGTGCCAGCAGTTACGTGATCGGGACGGGGTCCTACAATGAGCAGTTCTTC.

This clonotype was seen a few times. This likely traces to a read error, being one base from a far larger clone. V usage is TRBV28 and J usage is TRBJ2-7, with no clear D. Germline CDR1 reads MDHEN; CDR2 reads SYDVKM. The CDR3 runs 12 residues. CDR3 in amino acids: CVSSLFSYEQYF. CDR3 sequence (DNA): TGTGTCAGCAGTTTGTTTTCTTACGAGCAGTACTTC.

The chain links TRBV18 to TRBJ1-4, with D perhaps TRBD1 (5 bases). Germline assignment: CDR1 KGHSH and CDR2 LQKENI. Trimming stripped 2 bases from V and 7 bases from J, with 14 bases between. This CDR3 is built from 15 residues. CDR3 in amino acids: CASSPARGLGEKLFF. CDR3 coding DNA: TGTGCCAGCTCACCAGCCCGGGGGTTGGGTGAAAAACTGTTTTTT.

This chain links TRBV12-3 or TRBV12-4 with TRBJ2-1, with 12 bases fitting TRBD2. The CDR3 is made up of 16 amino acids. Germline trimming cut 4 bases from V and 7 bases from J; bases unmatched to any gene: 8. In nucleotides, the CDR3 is TGTGCCAGCAGTTCCTTACTAGCGGGAGGTAAAAATGAGCAGTTCTTC. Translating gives CASSSLLAGGKNEQFF.

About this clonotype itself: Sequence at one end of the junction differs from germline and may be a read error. CDR3 sequence (DNA): TGCAGCGTTGGAGGGTGGGCCAATAAGCAGTTCTTC. The encoded protein is CSVGGWANKQFF. This chain uses TRBV29-1 with TRBJ2-1, with D tentatively TRBD2 (5 bases). The CDR3 runs to 12 residues. Germline CDR1 reads SQVTM; CDR2 reads ANQGSEA.

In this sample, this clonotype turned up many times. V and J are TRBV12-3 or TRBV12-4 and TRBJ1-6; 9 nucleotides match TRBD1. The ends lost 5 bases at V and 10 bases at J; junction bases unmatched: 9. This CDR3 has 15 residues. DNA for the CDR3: TGTGCCAGCAGTAAACCGGGACAGGGAGGGTCACCCCTCCACTTT. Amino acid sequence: CASSKPGQGGSPLHF.

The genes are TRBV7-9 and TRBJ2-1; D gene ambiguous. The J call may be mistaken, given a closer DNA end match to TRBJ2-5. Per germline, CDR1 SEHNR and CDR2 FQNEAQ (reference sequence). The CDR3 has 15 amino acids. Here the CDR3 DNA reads TGTGCCAGCAGCTTTGGAAGAGGCAGGCAAGAGACCCAGTACTTC. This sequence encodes CASSFGRGRQETQYF.

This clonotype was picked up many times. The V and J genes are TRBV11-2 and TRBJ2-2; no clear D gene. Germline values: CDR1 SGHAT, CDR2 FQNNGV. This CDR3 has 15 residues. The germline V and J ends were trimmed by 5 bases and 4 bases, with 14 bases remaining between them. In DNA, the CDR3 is TGTGCCAGCAGCCCCTATCAGCAGACCACCGGGGAGCTGTTTTTT. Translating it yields CASSPYQQTTGELFF.

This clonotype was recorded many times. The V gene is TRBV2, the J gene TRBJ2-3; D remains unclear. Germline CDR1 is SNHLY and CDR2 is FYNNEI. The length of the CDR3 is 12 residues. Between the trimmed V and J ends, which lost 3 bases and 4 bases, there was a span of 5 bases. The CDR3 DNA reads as TGTGCCAGCAGTGATGAGGCAGATACGCAGTATTTT. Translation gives CASSDEADTQYF. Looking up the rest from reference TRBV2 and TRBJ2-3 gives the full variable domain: EPEVTQTPSHQVTQMGQEVILRCVPISNHLYFYWYRQILGQKVEFLVSFYNNEISEKSEIFDDQFSVERPDGSNFTLKIRSTKLEDSAMYFCASSDEADTQYFGPGTRLTVL.

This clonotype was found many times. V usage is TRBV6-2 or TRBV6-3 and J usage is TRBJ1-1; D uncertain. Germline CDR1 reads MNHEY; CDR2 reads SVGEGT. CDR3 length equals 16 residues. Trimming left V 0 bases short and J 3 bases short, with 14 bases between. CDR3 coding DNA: TGTGCCAGCAGTTACTCGGGTCCGGGCCTGGACACTGAAGCTTTCTTT. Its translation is CASSYSGPGLDTEAFF.

CDR3 sequence reads: CASVTDKTNEKLFF. For the CDR3, the DNA is TGTGCCAGCGTGACGGACAAAACTAATGAAAAACTGTTTTTT. The gene calls are TRBV2 and TRBJ1-4; the D gene is possibly TRBD1 (5 bases). The CDR3 covers 14 residues. V lost 8 bases and J lost 1, with 11 bases in between. Germline values: CDR1 SNHLY, CDR2 FYNNEI.

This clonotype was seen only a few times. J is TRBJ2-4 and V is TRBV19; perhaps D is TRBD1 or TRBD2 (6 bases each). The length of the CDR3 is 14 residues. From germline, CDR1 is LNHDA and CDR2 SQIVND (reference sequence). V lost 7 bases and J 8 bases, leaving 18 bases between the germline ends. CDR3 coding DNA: TGTGCCAGTAATCCGGACGGACAGCGGGACATTCAGTACTTC. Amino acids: CASNPDGQRDIQYF. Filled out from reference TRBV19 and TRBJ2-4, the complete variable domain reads DGGITQSPKYLFRKEGQNVTLSCEQNLNHDAMYWYRQDPGQGLRLIYYSQIVNDFQKGDIAEGYSVSREKKESFPLTVTSAQKNPTAFYLCASNPDGQRDIQYFGAGTRLSVL.

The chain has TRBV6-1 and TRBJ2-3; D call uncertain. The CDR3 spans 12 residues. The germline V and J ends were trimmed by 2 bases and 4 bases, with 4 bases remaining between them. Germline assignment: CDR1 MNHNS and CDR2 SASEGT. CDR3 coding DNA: TGTGCCAGCAGTGAAACCCCAGATACGCAGTATTTT. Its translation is CASSETPDTQYF.

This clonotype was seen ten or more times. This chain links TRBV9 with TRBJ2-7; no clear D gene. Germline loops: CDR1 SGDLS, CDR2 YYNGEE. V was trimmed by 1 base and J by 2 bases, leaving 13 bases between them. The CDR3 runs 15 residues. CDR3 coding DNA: TGTGCCAGCAGCGTAAGTGATTTGGGTCCCTACGAGCAGTACTTC. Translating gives CASSVSDLGPYEQYF.

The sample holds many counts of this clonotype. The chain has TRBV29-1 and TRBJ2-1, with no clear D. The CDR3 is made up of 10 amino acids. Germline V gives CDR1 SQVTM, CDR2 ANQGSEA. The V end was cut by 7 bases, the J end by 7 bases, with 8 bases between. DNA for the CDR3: TGCAGCGGGAAGACAAATGAGCAGTTCTTC. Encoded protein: CSGKTNEQFF.